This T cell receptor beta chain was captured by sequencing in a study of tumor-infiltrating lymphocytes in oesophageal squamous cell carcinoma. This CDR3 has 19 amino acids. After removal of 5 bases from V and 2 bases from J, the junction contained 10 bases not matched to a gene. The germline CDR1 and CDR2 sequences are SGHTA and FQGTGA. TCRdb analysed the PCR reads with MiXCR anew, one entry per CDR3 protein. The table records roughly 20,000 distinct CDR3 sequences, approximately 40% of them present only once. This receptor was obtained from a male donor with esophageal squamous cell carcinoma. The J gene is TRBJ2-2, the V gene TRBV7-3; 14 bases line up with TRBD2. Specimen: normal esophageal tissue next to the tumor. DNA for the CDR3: TGTGCCAGCAGCGCGGGACTAGCGGGGGATATTCCTAACACCGGGGAGCTGTTTTTT. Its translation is CASSAGLAGDIPNTGELFF. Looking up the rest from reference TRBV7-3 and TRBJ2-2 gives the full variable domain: GAGVSQTPSNKVTEKGKYVELRCDPISGHTALYWYRQSLGQGPEFLIYFQGTGAADDSGLPNDRFFAVRPEGSVSTLKIQRTERGDSAVYLCASSAGLAGDIPNTGELFFGEGSRLTVL.